This T cell receptor (beta chain) came from a study of cytomegalovirus exposure and HLA in healthy donors. The CDR3 length is 15 residues. With 0 bases removed from V and 5 bases from J, the gap between germline ends came to 15 bases. Per the germline V gene, CDR1 is SGDLS and CDR2 is YYNGEE. Primers for the PCR totalled 60 Vbeta and 13 Jbeta. The data were produced by immunoSEQ multiplex PCR, yet TCRdb's version contains in-frame clones alone and is incomplete. The repertoire includes some 110,000 clones, more than 60% of them detected once, and 2.1% sits in the top ten. V and J are TRBV9 and TRBJ2-7; tentative D call: TRBD2 (5 bases). The sequencing sample was made of PBMCs. The sequence was collected from a man under 40 in good health and CMV-seronegative. DNA for the CDR3: TGTGCCAGCAGCGTAGGGGTCGGGGTTCGCAACGAGCAGTACTTC. Translated, it gives CASSVGVGVRNEQYF.